This TCR beta chain was recorded in a study of blood T cells in healthy people across ages. Study-wide results and caveats: Naive and antigen-experienced cells were not separated, limiting conclusive comparison. Getting older went along with TCR beta diversity per million T cells dropping roughly linearly.

A second PCR of roughly 7 to 11 cycles used a sample-barcoded 5' primer and a J-beta primer mix. A template-switch adaptor containing 12 random nucleotides labeled each cDNA molecule. Using its own MiXCR run on the 5' RACE reads, TCRdb lists one record per CDR3 protein. In the table there are 2 million or so distinct CDR3 sequences, around half of which are singletons. Of note for this clonotype: Its target is not known.

V was pared by 4 bases and J by 6 bases, with 18 bases between. There are 16 residues in the CDR3. Germline CDR1 and CDR2: KGHDR and SFDVKD. Sequenced input: blood. The receptor was derived from a middle-aged woman in good health. The chain joins TRBV24-1 to TRBJ2-1; D is uncertain. The CDR3 DNA follows: TGTGCCACCAGTGACGACCGAGAGTCGCAGACCAATGAGCAGTTCTTC. Residues: CATSDDRESQTNEQFF.